These 21 T cell receptor beta chains were sequenced from one sample in a study of cytomegalovirus exposure and HLA in healthy donors. The PCR employed 60 Vbeta primers together with 13 Jbeta primers. The assay was immunoSEQ multiplex PCR, and TCRdb's table has in-frame clones only and misses some. The sample contains 80,000 to 130,000 clones, roughly 77% of which appear only once. The sequenced sample consisted of PBMCs. Every receptor here comes from a woman between 50 and 59 years old in good health and CMV-seropositive.

This clone was seen just once. The chain has TRBV15 and TRBJ2-1; the match to TRBD1 covers 7 bases. Germline trimming cut 3 bases from V and 5 bases from J; bases unmatched to any gene: 7. CDR1 and CDR2 (germline): LNHNV, YYDKDF (reference sequence). This CDR3 spans 15 amino acids. The CDR3: CATSSPRGPDNEQFF. CDR3 sequence (DNA): TGTGCCACCAGCAGCCCTAGGGGGCCAGACAATGAGCAGTTCTTC. The full variable domain, its missing parts supplied by reference TRBV15 and TRBJ2-1, is DAMVIQNPRYQVTQFGKPVTLSCSQTLNHNVMYWYQQKSSQAPKLLFHYYDKDFNNEADTPDNFQSRRPNTSFCFLDIRSPGLGDTAMYLCATSSPRGPDNEQFFGPGTRLTVL.

The sample holds a few counts of this clone. J is TRBJ1-1 and V is TRBV2, with unresolved D. This CDR3 is 11 amino acids long. V was trimmed by 7 bases and J by 4 bases, leaving 7 bases between them. Germline CDR1 SNHLY, CDR2 FYNNEI. CDR3 region: CASIPGTEAFF. The DNA for the CDR3 is TGTGCCAGCATCCCGGGCACTGAAGCTTTCTTT.

The V gene is TRBV5-4, the J gene TRBJ1-2; maybe TRBD1 (5 bases). The V end was cut by 0 bases, the J end by 3 bases, with 12 bases between. Per germline, CDR1 SGHNT and CDR2 YYREEE (reference sequence). The CDR3 contains 15 residues. The CDR3 nucleotides read TGTGCCAGCAGCTTGGTACAGGAGACGCACTATGGCTACACCTTC. Protein: CASSLVQETHYGYTF.

This clone was seen a handful of times. Relative to the germline gene, one junction end is altered; a read error may explain this. The CDR3, as DNA: TGTTCCAGCAGCAATTTGTCCCTTCAGTACTTC. Protein product: CSSSNLSLQYF. The chain recombines TRBV7-9 with TRBJ2-7; D not resolved. Germline assignment: CDR1 SEHNR and CDR2 FQNEAQ (reference sequence). This CDR3 is built from 11 residues.

The chain has TRBV30 and TRBJ1-4; D not resolved. Germline values: CDR1 GTSNPN, CDR2 SVGIG (reference sequence). Trimming removed 5 bases at V and 8 bases at J, with 12 bases between. The CDR3 is 12 residues long. CDR3 sequence reads: CAWGLGLEKLFF. The CDR3, as DNA: TGTGCCTGGGGACTTGGCCTCGAAAAACTGTTTTTT.

J is TRBJ1-5 and V is TRBV5-5; a weak D match, TRBD1 (5 bases). The ends were cut back, 0 bases at V and 2 bases at J, with 12 bases in the middle. Germline V gene data show CDR1 as SGHKS and CDR2 as YYEKEE (reference sequence). The CDR3 extends over 16 amino acids. CDR3 in amino acids: CASSLEWTQGNQPQHF. In DNA form, the CDR3 reads TGTGCCAGCAGCTTGGAATGGACACAGGGCAATCAGCCCCAGCATTTT.

J is TRBJ2-1 and V is TRBV6-1; D unclear. CDR1 and CDR2 from the germline V gene are MNHNS and SASEGT. The germline V and J ends were trimmed by 0 bases and 4 bases, with 10 bases remaining between them. This CDR3 contains 15 residues. This CDR3 reads CASSEAGSRYNEQFF. CDR3 coding DNA: TGTGCCAGCAGTGAAGCCGGGTCGAGGTACAATGAGCAGTTCTTC.

The V and J genes are TRBV4-2 and TRBJ2-1; 7 bases align to TRBD2. Germline V gives CDR1 LGHNA, CDR2 YNFKEQ. V gave up 4 bases and J gave up 5 bases; unmatched junction bases: 14. The CDR3 is made up of 17 amino acids. DNA for the CDR3: TGTGCCAGCAGCCCGGGGACTAAAGCACAAGAAGACAATGAGCAGTTCTTC. It yields the protein CASSPGTKAQEDNEQFF.

This chain joins TRBV6-1 and TRBJ2-1; the D gene is possibly TRBD2 (7 bases). CDR3 length: 14 amino acids. CDR1 and CDR2 (germline): MNHNS, SASEGT. V was cut by 5 bases and J by 8 bases, with 16 bases left in between. CDR3 sequence (DNA): TGTGCCAGCAGTCCCGTGGGGGAGGGGGATGAGCAGTTCTTC. Amino acids: CASSPVGEGDEQFF.

V and J are TRBV5-6 and TRBJ2-1; D is perhaps TRBD2 (6 bases). CDR1 SGHDT and CDR2 YYEEEE come from the germline V gene. Trimming pared 3 bases from V and 5 bases from J, leaving 21 bases between. This CDR3 is built from 17 residues. The CDR3 nucleotides are TGTGCCAGCAGCTGGGGGGTTAGGAAGCGGGCCGACAATGAGCAGTTCTTC. This gives the protein CASSWGVRKRADNEQFF.

This chain connects TRBV5-1 to TRBJ1-4; 10 bases match TRBD1. With V trimmed by 4 bases and J by 8 bases, 20 bases remained unmatched. The germline gives CDR1 SGHRS, CDR2 YFSETQ. The CDR3 covers 19 residues. CDR3 sequence (DNA): TGCGCCAGCAGCCCCACGGGTAGAGACCGGGACAGGGGAAGAGAAAAACTGTTTTTT. Translated: CASSPTGRDRDRGREKLFF. Full variable domain (remainder filled in from reference TRBV5-1 and TRBJ1-4): KAGVTQTPRYLIKTRGQQVTLSCSPISGHRSVSWYQQTPGQGLQFLFEYFSETQRNKGNFPGRFSGRQFSNSRSEMNVSTLELGDSALYLCASSPTGRDRDRGREKLFFGSGTQLSVL.

This rearrangement joins TRBV23-1 to TRBJ1-6, with 9 bases identical to TRBD1. TRBV23-1 is an ORF, with its function uncertain. The CDR3 has 18 residues. J was trimmed by 9 bases and V by 0 bases; bases with no gene match: 12. CDR3 amino acids: CASSQSRETGQGPSPLHF. The CDR3 nucleotides read TGCGCCAGCAGTCAATCCAGAGAGACGGGACAGGGACCTTCACCCCTCCACTTT.

The rearrangement links TRBV27 to TRBJ2-7; TRBD2 might be the D (8 bases). V was shortened by 8 bases and J by 12 bases, with 23 bases between the two germline ends. Germline CDR1 and CDR2: MNHEY and SMNVEV (reference sequence). The CDR3 runs 13 residues. The CDR3 protein is CASATGTRQGVYF. The DNA of the CDR3 is TGTGCCAGCGCTACCGGGACTAGACAGGGTGTGTACTTC.

This clone was detected only once. The V gene is TRBV6-6, the J gene TRBJ2-3; D is undetermined. The CDR3 runs 13 residues. Deletions cut 0 bases from V and 5 bases from J, with 6 bases between. Germline-derived CDR1 and CDR2 are MNHNY and SVGAGI (reference sequence). The CDR3 DNA reads TGTGCCAGCAGTTACTCGAACGGAGATACGCAGTATTTT. Translated: CASSYSNGDTQYF.

The chain has TRBV18 and TRBJ2-1; TRBD1 aligns across 8 bases. From germline, CDR1 is KGHSH and CDR2 LQKENI. Losses at the gene ends were 1 base for V and 9 bases for J; bases not matched to a gene: 8. The CDR3 runs to 15 residues. CDR3 bases: TGTGCCAGCTCACCACAGGGGACAGGTTATTTTGAGCAGTTCTTC. Translating it yields CASSPQGTGYFEQFF.

The rearrangement joins TRBV7-9 to TRBJ2-2; TRBD2 aligns across 7 bases. CDR1 and CDR2 (germline): SEHNR, FQNEAQ (reference sequence). J lost 7 bases, V lost 5 bases, and 7 bases had no gene match. The CDR3 totals 14 residues. CDR3 sequence reads: CASSLGRGDGELFF. The CDR3 DNA follows: TGTGCCAGCAGCCTAGGGAGGGGAGACGGGGAGCTGTTTTTT.

This chain connects TRBV27 to TRBJ2-2; the match to TRBD2 covers 11 bases. The CDR3 extends over 16 amino acids. V dropped 5 bases and J dropped 4; count of bases not matched to a gene: 6. CDR1 and CDR2 from the germline V gene are MNHEY and SMNVEV (reference sequence). Written as DNA, the CDR3 is TGTGCCAGCAGTCCAACTAGCGGGAGACCCACCGGGGAGCTGTTTTTT. This gives the protein CASSPTSGRPTGELFF.

This clone was counted a single time. The chain has TRBV6-1 and TRBJ2-7; D might be TRBD2 (5 bases). CDR3 length equals 13 residues. Germline CDR1 is MNHNS and CDR2 is SASEGT. Trimming removed 10 bases at V and 3 bases at J, with 16 bases between. CDR3 DNA: TGTGCCACCTTGGTCGGACTCGGCTACGAGCAGTACTTC. This translates into CATLVGLGYEQYF.

This chain uses TRBV19 with TRBJ1-2; D ambiguous. The CDR3 is 13 amino acids. V was pared by 3 bases and J by 4 bases, with 9 bases between. Germline V gives CDR1 LNHDA, CDR2 SQIVND (reference sequence). In DNA, the CDR3 is TGTGCCAGTAGTATTCTCCCTATCTATGGCTACACCTTC. It yields the protein CASSILPIYGYTF.

The gene calls are TRBV7-9 and TRBJ2-2, with D hard to call. CDR3 length: 16 residues. CDR1 and CDR2 (germline): SEHNR, FQNEAQ (reference sequence). V was trimmed by 5 bases and J by 2 bases, leaving 15 bases between them. The CDR3 loop is CASSPLVELNTGELFF. CDR3 in DNA: TGTGCCAGCAGCCCTCTGGTTGAGCTTAACACCGGGGAGCTGTTTTTT.

The genes are TRBV5-4 and TRBJ2-7, with 9 bases fitting TRBD1. Germline assignment: CDR1 SGHNT and CDR2 YYREEE (reference sequence). V lost 3 bases, J lost 9 bases, and 7 bases stayed unmatched. The CDR3 runs 13 residues. The CDR3 reads CASSSYTGGGQYF. For the CDR3, the DNA is TGTGCCAGCAGCTCTTACACAGGGGGCGGGCAGTACTTC.